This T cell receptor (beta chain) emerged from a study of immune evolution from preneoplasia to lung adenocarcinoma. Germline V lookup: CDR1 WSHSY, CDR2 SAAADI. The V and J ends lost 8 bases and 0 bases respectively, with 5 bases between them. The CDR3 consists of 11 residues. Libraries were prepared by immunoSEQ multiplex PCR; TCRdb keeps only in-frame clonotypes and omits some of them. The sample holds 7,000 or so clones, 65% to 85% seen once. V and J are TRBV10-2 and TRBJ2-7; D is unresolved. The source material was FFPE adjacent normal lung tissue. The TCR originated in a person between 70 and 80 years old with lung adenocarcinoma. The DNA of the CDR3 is TGCGCCAGCGGCCCCTCCTACGAGCAGTACTTC. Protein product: CASGPSYEQYF.